The 9 T cell receptor beta chains given below trace back to one sample, sequenced in a study of blood T cell repertoires in COVID-19. Using immunoSEQ multiplex PCR, the repertoire was profiled, and TCRdb retains in-frame clones only, with some absent. The sample has over 250,000 clones, under 90% seen once. The material sequenced was PBMCs or T cells enriched from blood (not recorded which). The receptors derive from a man aged 25 to 40 with acute COVID-19.

This clone was counted a few times. This sequence joins TRBV7-9 and TRBJ1-5, with D possibly TRBD1 on 5 matching bases. V lost 4 bases to trimming and J lost 3 bases, with 13 bases between them. Germline-derived CDR1 and CDR2 are SEHNR and FQNEAQ (reference sequence). The CDR3 is 15 residues long. The CDR3 loop is CASSSTPGDNQPQHF. CDR3 nucleotides: TGTGCCAGCAGCTCGACTCCGGGGGACAATCAGCCCCAGCATTTT.

This clone occurred a few times. This sequence joins TRBV5-8 and TRBJ2-6; no firm D call. Germline-derived CDR1 and CDR2 are SGHTS and YDEGEE. The CDR3 is 15 residues long. V was pared by 2 bases and J by 4 bases, with 10 bases between. The CDR3 loop reads CASSFTGSGANVLTF. The CDR3 DNA reads as TGTGCCAGCAGCTTTACCGGGTCCGGGGCCAACGTCCTGACTTTC. The entire variable domain, with the rest obtained from reference TRBV5-8 and TRBJ2-6, is as follows: EAGVTQSPTHLIKTRGQQATLRCSPISGHTSVYWYQQALGLGLQFLLWYDEGEERNRGNFPPRFSGRQFPNYSSELNVNALELEDSALYLCASSFTGSGANVLTFGAGSRLTVL.

The rearrangement links TRBV6-5 to TRBJ2-3; D gene uncertain. The V gene lost 4 bases and the J gene lost 6 bases, with 5 bases spanning the gap. Looked up from germline, CDR1 is MNHEY and CDR2 is SVGAGI. The CDR3 totals 11 residues. CDR3 in amino acids: CASSSRDTQYF. The CDR3 DNA is TGTGCCAGCAGTTCCCGGGATACGCAGTATTTT.

V is TRBV30 and J is TRBJ1-4, with 9 bases identical to TRBD1. Trimming cost V 2 bases and J 5 bases; bases outside gene matches: 6. Germline CDR1 and CDR2: GTSNPN and SVGIG (reference sequence). The CDR3 has 15 residues. The CDR3 loop reads CAWSHPGQGNEKLFF. CDR3 DNA sequence: TGTGCCTGGAGTCATCCGGGACAGGGAAATGAAAAACTGTTTTTT.

This clone has only a few counts. V is TRBV4-3 and J is TRBJ2-1, with D possibly being TRBD2 (5 bases). The germline gives CDR1 LGHNA, CDR2 YSLEER. Trimming pared 4 bases from V and 7 bases from J, leaving 23 bases between. The CDR3 is 17 residues long. Here the CDR3 reads CASSRESGHSTGNEQFF. The CDR3 nucleotides are TGCGCCAGCAGCCGAGAAAGTGGCCATTCTACGGGGAATGAGCAGTTCTTC.

This rearrangement joins TRBV10-3 to TRBJ2-1; 11 bases align to TRBD2. Germline CDR1 reads ENHRY; CDR2 reads SYGVKD. CDR3 length equals 16 residues. The ends lost 4 bases at V and 0 bases at J; junction bases unmatched: 2. CDR3 DNA sequence: TGTGCCATCAGTGCGACTAGCGGGGTCTCCTACAATGAGCAGTTCTTC. Translated, it gives CAISATSGVSYNEQFF.

This rearrangement joins TRBV6-2 or TRBV6-3 to TRBJ2-5, with 12 bases lining up with TRBD2. CDR3 length: 17 residues. From germline, CDR1 is MNHEY and CDR2 SVGEGT. Trimming cost V 0 bases and J 5 bases; bases outside gene matches: 7. CDR3 nucleotide sequence: TGTGCCAGCAGTTACTCAACGACTAGCGGGGGATGGGAGACCCAGTACTTC. Its protein product is CASSYSTTSGGWETQYF.

V and J are TRBV27 and TRBJ1-2; D is unclear. CDR1 is MNHEY and CDR2 is SMNVEV in the germline V gene (reference sequence). Between the trimmed V and J ends, which lost 3 bases and 6 bases, there was a span of 11 bases. The CDR3 runs 13 residues. The CDR3 nucleotides read TGTGCCAGCAGTTTGCGGGGTTTGGATGGCTACACCTTC. Translating it yields CASSLRGLDGYTF.

V usage is TRBV5-4 and J usage is TRBJ1-1, with unresolved D. CDR1 and CDR2 from the germline V gene are SGHNT and YYREEE (reference sequence). This CDR3 spans 12 amino acids. The ends were cut back, 4 bases at V and 0 bases at J, with 4 bases in the middle. CDR3 amino acids: CASSPVNTEAFF. The CDR3 nucleotides are TGTGCCAGCAGCCCGGTGAACACTGAAGCTTTCTTT.